This T cell receptor beta chain appears in the sequencing data of a study of regulatory T cells in long-lasting Graves disease. Study in general: Those Graves' patients who were newly diagnosed had been on antithyroid drugs under 3 months.

This clonotype was counted ten times or more. Antigen specificity is unknown. Notes on the study in general: The small sample size may have reduced accuracy. Segments TRBV28, TRBJ1-2 and TRBJ2-5 showed preferential usage in persistent disease.

The time point is: newly diagnosed GD, antithyroid drugs for less than 3 months. PBMC RNA was the source of the TCR library. The germline V and J ends were trimmed by 0 bases and 0 bases, with 9 bases remaining between them. Germline lookup yields CDR1 MDHEN and CDR2 SYDVKM. This CDR3 has 16 residues. Investigators prepared the TCR beta libraries by applying iRepertoire HTBI primers and Arm-PCR of CDR3 regions. TCRdb called the multiplex PCR reads again in MiXCR, with one record for every CDR3 protein. The repertoire has hundreds of thousands of distinct CDR3 sequences, 15% of them found once; the top ten carry approximately 21%.

The specimen comprised peripheral blood mononuclear cells (PBMCs), sampled at new diagnosis, from a patient treated with antithyroid drugs. This sequence originates from a female donor with Graves disease. The chain recombines TRBV28 with TRBJ2-1, with unresolved D. DNA of the CDR3: TGTGCCAGCAGTTTATGGCCAGCGACCTCCTACAATGAGCAGTTCTTC. Protein sequence: CASSLWPATSYNEQFF.